These 6 T cell receptor beta chains share one sample of origin, sequenced in a study of blood T cell repertoires in COVID-19. Method: immunoSEQ multiplex PCR; TCRdb's copy keeps in-frame clones and lacks some. The sample includes some 380,000 clones, 88% seen only once; the top ten take approximately 2.1%. The sample taken for sequencing was PBMCs or T cells enriched from blood (not recorded which). These receptors came from a woman aged 40 to 50 with acute COVID-19.

This sequence joins TRBV29-1 and TRBJ1-2, with 8 bases aligning to TRBD1. CDR3 length: 13 residues. The junction had 7 bases not matched to a gene; V was cut back by 7 bases and J by 3 bases. Germline V CDR1 and CDR2: SQVTM, ANQGSEA. CDR3 region: CSGGQGFDYGYTF. The CDR3 DNA reads as TGCAGCGGCGGACAGGGTTTTGACTATGGCTACACCTTC.

This clone was seen a single time. Here the CDR3 reads CASSFGGGPLNEQFF. The DNA for the CDR3 is TGTGCCAGCAGCTTTGGCGGGGGGCCCCTTAATGAGCAGTTCTTC. V usage is TRBV7-6 and J usage is TRBJ2-1; 8 nucleotides align to TRBD2. Unmatched junction bases numbered 8, after V lost 3 bases and J lost 7 bases. Germline-derived CDR1 and CDR2 are SGHVS and FNYEAQ. This CDR3 contains 15 residues.

The chain links TRBV5-1 to TRBJ2-3; TRBD2 matches 16 bases. The germline CDR1 and CDR2 sequences are SGHRS and YFSETQ. The CDR3 extends over 17 amino acids. V trimming: 4 bases; J trimming: 2 bases; junction bases outside the gene matches: 4. CDR3 DNA: TGCGCCAGCAGCCCGGGACTAGCGGGGGGGACCACAGATACGCAGTATTTT. Amino acids: CASSPGLAGGTTDTQYF.

This rearrangement joins TRBV19 to TRBJ1-3, with a weak D call TRBD1 (5 bases). The CDR3 runs 15 residues. With 4 bases removed from V and 4 bases from J, the gap between germline ends came to 14 bases. The germline V gene has CDR1 LNHDA and CDR2 SQIVND (reference sequence). The CDR3, as DNA: TGTGCCAGTAGTACGCCGGGACTCCCGGGAAACACCATATATTTT. Its protein product is CASSTPGLPGNTIYF.

The CDR3 loop reads CASRRTSVTDTQYF. The CDR3 bases are TGTGCCAGCAGACGGACTAGCGTCACAGATACGCAGTATTTT. The V call is TRBV2, the J call TRBJ2-3, with TRBD2 matching over 9 bases. The J segment lost 2 bases and the V segment lost 6 bases, leaving 3 bases of the junction unmatched. Germline lookup yields CDR1 SNHLY and CDR2 FYNNEI. The CDR3 extends over 14 amino acids.

The rearrangement uses TRBV29-1 and TRBJ2-7, with a weak D call TRBD2 (6 bases). From germline, CDR1 is SQVTM and CDR2 ANQGSEA. This CDR3 is 14 amino acids long. Trimming left V 3 bases short and J 5 bases short, with 17 bases between. CDR3 loop: CSVEEGMGGDEQYF. The CDR3 coding sequence is TGCAGCGTTGAGGAGGGGATGGGAGGCGACGAGCAGTACTTC.